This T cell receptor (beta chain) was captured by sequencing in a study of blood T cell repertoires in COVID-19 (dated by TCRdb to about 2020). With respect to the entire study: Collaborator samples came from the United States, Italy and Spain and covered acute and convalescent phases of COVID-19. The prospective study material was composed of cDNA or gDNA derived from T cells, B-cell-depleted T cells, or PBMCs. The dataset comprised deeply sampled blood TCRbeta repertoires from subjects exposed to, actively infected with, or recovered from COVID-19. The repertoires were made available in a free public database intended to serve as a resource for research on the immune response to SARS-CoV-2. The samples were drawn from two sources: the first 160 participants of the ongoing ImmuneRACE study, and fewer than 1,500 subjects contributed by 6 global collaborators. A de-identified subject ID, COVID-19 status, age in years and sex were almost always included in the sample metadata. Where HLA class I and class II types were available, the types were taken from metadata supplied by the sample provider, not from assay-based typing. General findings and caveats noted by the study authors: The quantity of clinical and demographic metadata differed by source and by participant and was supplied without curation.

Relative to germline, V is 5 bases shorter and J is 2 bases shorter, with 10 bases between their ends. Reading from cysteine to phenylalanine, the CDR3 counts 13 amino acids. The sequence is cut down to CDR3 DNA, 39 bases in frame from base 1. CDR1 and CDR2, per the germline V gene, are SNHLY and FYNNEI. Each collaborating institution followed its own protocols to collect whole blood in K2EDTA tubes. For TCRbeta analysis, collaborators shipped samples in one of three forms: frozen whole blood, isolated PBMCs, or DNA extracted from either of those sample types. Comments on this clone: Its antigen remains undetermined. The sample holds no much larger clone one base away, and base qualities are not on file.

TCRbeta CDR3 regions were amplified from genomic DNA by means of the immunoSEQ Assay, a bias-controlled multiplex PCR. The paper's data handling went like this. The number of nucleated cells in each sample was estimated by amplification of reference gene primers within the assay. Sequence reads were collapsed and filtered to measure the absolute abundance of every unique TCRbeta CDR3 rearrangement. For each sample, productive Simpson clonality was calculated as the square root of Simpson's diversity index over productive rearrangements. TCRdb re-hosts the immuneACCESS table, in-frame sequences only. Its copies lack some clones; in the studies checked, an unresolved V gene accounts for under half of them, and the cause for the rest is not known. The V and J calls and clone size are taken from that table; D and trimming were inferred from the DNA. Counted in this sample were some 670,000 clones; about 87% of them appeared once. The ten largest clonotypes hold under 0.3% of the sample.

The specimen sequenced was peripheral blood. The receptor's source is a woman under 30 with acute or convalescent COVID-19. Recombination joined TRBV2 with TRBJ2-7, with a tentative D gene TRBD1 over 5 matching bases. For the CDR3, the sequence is CASSTQGTYEQYF. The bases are TGTGCCAGCAGTACCCAGGGTACCTACGAGCAGTACTTC. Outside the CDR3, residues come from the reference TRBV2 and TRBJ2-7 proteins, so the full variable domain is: EPEVTQTPSHQVTQMGQEVILRCVPISNHLYFYWYRQILGQKVEFLVSFYNNEISEKSEIFDDQFSVERPDGSNFTLKIRSTKLEDSAMYFCASSTQGTYEQYFGPGTRLTVT.